The 11 T cell receptor beta chains given below trace back to one sample, sequenced in a study of patients and donors after allogeneic stem cell transplantation. Via MiXCR, TCRdb re-called the RT-PCR reads, giving one row per CDR3 protein. The table includes about 200,000 distinct CDR3 sequences, 41% detected once. The material sequenced was blood, either unsorted or a sorted T cell fraction (not recorded which). The receptor source for this set is a human donor who was either an allogeneic HSCT recipient or a stem cell or donor lymphocyte infusion donor (not recorded which). It is not recorded whose cells these are; they may come from a transplant donor.

This chain's CDR3 is CAISGGRLKNIQYF. The CDR3 DNA sequence: TGTGCCATCAGTGGGGGACGCCTCAAAAACATTCAGTACTTC. J is TRBJ2-4 and V is TRBV10-3; either TRBD1 or TRBD2 may fit D (5 bases each). CDR1 and CDR2 from the germline V gene are ENHRY and SYGVKD. The CDR3 sequence is 14 residues long. V was clipped by 4 bases and J by 3 bases, with 10 bases between them.

V is TRBV7-9 and J is TRBJ1-1, with TRBD1 identical over 10 bases. CDR3 length equals 14 residues. Trimming at V came to 5 bases and at J to 5 bases, leaving 5 bases not matched to a gene. CDR1 and CDR2 (germline): SEHNR, FQNEAQ (reference sequence). CDR3 protein: CASSLWTGGTEAFF. CDR3 in DNA: TGTGCCAGCAGCCTATGGACAGGGGGGACTGAAGCTTTCTTT.

The sample holds a few counts of this clonotype. The chain has TRBV6-5 and TRBJ2-5, with 10 bases fitting TRBD2. From germline, CDR1 is MNHEY and CDR2 SVGAGI. V gave up 4 bases and J gave up 5 bases; unmatched junction bases: 13. The CDR3 has 17 amino acids. CDR3 coding DNA: TGTGCCAGCAGTTCGGGACTAGCGCGACTCTTCGCGGAGACCCAGTACTTC. It translates to CASSSGLARLFAETQYF.

This clonotype has more than one count but fewer than ten. The chain carries TRBV7-9 and TRBJ1-4; TRBD1 aligns across 8 bases. The CDR3 runs to 17 residues. Germline V gene sequence: CDR1 SEHNR, CDR2 FQNEAQ (reference sequence). Trimming cost V 3 bases and J 0 bases; bases outside gene matches: 6. The CDR3 loop is CASSLGTGGPTNEKLFF. The CDR3 DNA sequence: TGTGCCAGCAGCTTGGGTACAGGGGGTCCAACTAATGAAAAACTGTTTTTT.

This clonotype occurred once. CDR3 protein: CASSPGPTGEQYF. Written as DNA, the CDR3 is TGTGCCAGCAGTCCAGGACCGACTGGGGAGCAGTACTTC. The V and J genes are TRBV6-2 or TRBV6-3 and TRBJ2-7; D gene ambiguous. V shed 5 bases and J shed 7 bases, with 15 bases lying between them. The germline V gene has CDR1 MNHEY and CDR2 SVGEGT. The length of the CDR3 is 13 residues.

The J gene is TRBJ1-4, the V gene TRBV29-1; D remains unclear. This CDR3 region has 16 residues. Trimming took off 6 bases at V and 0 bases at J, with 17 bases between the two ends. The germline CDR1 and CDR2 sequences are SQVTM and ANQGSEA. The CDR3 reads CSVASGRLATNEKLFF. The DNA of the CDR3 is TGCAGCGTCGCCTCTGGACGCCTTGCAACTAATGAAAAACTGTTTTTT.

V is TRBV29-1 and J is TRBJ1-1; D is unresolved. Germline values: CDR1 SQVTM, CDR2 ANQGSEA. This CDR3 has 12 amino acids. Between the trimmed V and J ends, which lost 5 bases and 1 base, there was a span of 8 bases. The CDR3 protein is CSVLNRNTEAFF. The CDR3, as DNA: TGCAGCGTTCTTAACAGGAACACTGAAGCTTTCTTT.

This clonotype was seen once. This chain connects TRBV2 to TRBJ2-2, with D possibly matching TRBD1 (5 bases). Germline V gene sequence: CDR1 SNHLY, CDR2 FYNNEI. The V gene lost 8 bases and the J gene lost 2 bases, with 18 bases spanning the gap. The CDR3 is 16 amino acids. Written as DNA, the CDR3 is TGTGCCAGCGGGTGGGGCTCCGATGTCAACACCGGGGAGCTGTTTTTT. Its protein product is CASGWGSDVNTGELFF.

This sequence joins TRBV5-1 and TRBJ2-3; D gene uncertain. The V gene lost 0 bases and the J gene lost 2 bases, with 13 bases spanning the gap. The CDR3 runs to 16 residues. CDR1 SGHRS and CDR2 YFSETQ come from the germline V gene. The CDR3 sequence is CASSLDPELYTDTQYF. The CDR3 nucleotides read TGCGCCAGCAGCTTGGATCCAGAACTATACACAGATACGCAGTATTTT.

This rearrangement joins TRBV12-3 or TRBV12-4 to TRBJ1-1; 8 bases match TRBD1. V was pared by 1 base and J by 11 bases, with 6 bases of the junction left unmatched. This CDR3 is built from 13 residues. CDR3 in amino acids: CASSLGQGSLAFF. The CDR3, as DNA: TGTGCCAGCAGTTTAGGACAGGGGTCGTTGGCTTTCTTT.

The chain carries TRBV9 and TRBJ1-3; no reliable D call. This CDR3 region has 14 residues. The V end was cut by 1 base, the J end by 0 bases, with 5 bases between. The V gene's germline CDR1 is SGDLS and CDR2 YYNGEE. Here the CDR3 DNA reads TGTGCCAGCAGCGTATCTCTCTCTGGAAACACCATATATTTT. Protein: CASSVSLSGNTIYF.